The entry that follows covers one T cell receptor (beta chain) sequence. In the original workflow: Quantification of nucleated cells was approximated via reference gene primer amplification. Assay used: immunoSEQ multiplex PCR; TCRdb lists only in-frame clones, some missing. V and J calls and clone size are copied from that table; D and trimming were computed from the DNA. The sample includes some 220,000 clones, 80% of them seen just once. The sample belongs to a study of blood T cell repertoires in COVID-19. The wider study: Acute-phase and convalescent COVID-19 samples originated in the United States, Italy and Spain. Nucleic acid was either cDNA or gDNA, and it came from T cells, B-cell-depleted T cells, or PBMCs.

The CDR3 is 12 amino acids. The germline gives CDR1 MNHEY, CDR2 SVGEGT. With 4 bases removed from V and 8 bases from J, the gap between germline ends came to 11 bases. V and J are TRBV6-2 or TRBV6-3 and TRBJ1-2, with D perhaps TRBD1 (5 bases). This receptor was identified in a human donor in a cohort sampled during active COVID-19. Sequencing used peripheral blood. CDR3 coding DNA: TGTGCCAGCAGTTCTCCGGACACAGGCTACACCTTC. Translation gives CASSSPDTGYTF.